This T cell receptor (beta chain) is from a study of T cells after posttransplantation cyclophosphamide. Study outcomes and limitations: Tissue-infiltrating T cells from skin or gut overlapped little with blood T cells. TRB clonality was highly associated with recipient CMV seropositivity and reactivation.

Concerning this clone itself: Its matching antigen is unknown.

Methotrexate plus calcineurin inhibitor accompanied controls' myeloablative marrow transplants; sampling was 1 year later. Profiled with immunoSEQ multiplex PCR; TCRdb holds only in-frame clones, not every one. The sample has 10,000 or so clones, 70% to 90% seen once. Per germline, CDR1 SGHVS and CDR2 FQNEAQ. CDR3 length equals 16 residues. V shed 3 bases, J shed 2 bases, and the junction held 6 bases outside the gene matches. The sequence came from a male patient in his 30s who received an allogeneic stem cell transplant from an unrelated donor, was CMV-positive, and had acute GVHD only. The graft donor may be the source of some T cells. The V gene is TRBV7-8, the J gene TRBJ1-2, with 10 bases that match TRBD1. Here the sequenced sample was PBMCs, taken 367 days after allogeneic stem cell transplant with calcineurin inhibitor and methotrexate. CDR3 in amino acids: CASSLIPGQGNYGYTF. The CDR3 region has the DNA TGTGCCAGCAGCTTGATTCCGGGACAGGGGAACTATGGCTACACCTTC.